This T cell receptor (beta chain) came from a study of T cell responses to AZD1222 COVID-19 vaccine. Recipients boosted at about 4 weeks or about 12 weeks are pooled. Study-wide findings and caveats: Following two doses of AZD1222, Spike-specific TCR breadth and depth rose. Repertoire samples came only from after the peak T cell response. The donors showed a predominance of white British ancestry and of females, with possible underestimation of clonal diversity.

The protocol was immunoSEQ multiplex PCR, while the TCRdb copy is restricted to in-frame clones and leaves out a portion. The sample lists approximately 88,000 clones; less than 90% were seen once. With respect to this clone: What it binds is unknown.

The sequence came from an adult who received the AZD1222 COVID-19 vaccine. The sample in question was peripheral blood, obtained 28 days after the second AZD1222 dose.

The CDR3 loop reads CASSAINRGLNTEAFF. The CDR3 DNA reads as TGTGCCAGCAGCGCCATCAACAGGGGTTTGAACACTGAAGCTTTCTTT. The rearrangement uses TRBV5-6 and TRBJ1-1; 7 nucleotides match TRBD1. Germline V gives CDR1 SGHDT, CDR2 YYEEEE. The CDR3 runs 16 residues. J was trimmed by 0 bases and V by 4 bases; bases with no gene match: 9.